Below are 3 T cell receptor beta chains sequenced from a single sample in a study of T cell responses to AZD1222 COVID-19 vaccine (dated by TCRdb to 2020 to 2023). Library creation used the immunoSEQ multiplex PCR assay. TCRdb carries this immuneACCESS record with in-frame sequences only. Its versions omit some clonotypes, under half of them owing to an unresolved V gene in the studies checked, with the rest unexplained. The sample table holds about 180,000 clones, of which about 93% were seen once. The biggest ten clones account for 1.5% to 2% of the sample. The time point label, as the study defines it: about 28 days (+/-7) after the second vaccine dose. The source material was peripheral blood, sampled 28 days after the second AZD1222 dose. All receptors derive from an adult who received the AZD1222 COVID-19 vaccine.

The V gene is TRBV11-2, the J gene TRBJ2-1; 12 bases align to TRBD2. Trimming removed 6 bases from V and 6 bases from J; junction bases left unmatched: 6. The CDR3 consists of 15 residues. Looked up from germline, CDR1 is SGHAT and CDR2 is FQNNGV. The chain's CDR3 is CASRNGLAGSNEQFF. The CDR3, as DNA: TGTGCCAGCAGAAACGGACTAGCGGGATCCAATGAGCAGTTCTTC.

V is TRBV7-9 and J is TRBJ1-2; D perhaps matches TRBD1 (5 bases). Germline V gene data show CDR1 as SEHNR and CDR2 as FQNEAQ (reference sequence). Trimming pared 1 base from V and 2 bases from J, leaving 11 bases between. The CDR3 has 15 residues. This chain's CDR3 is CASSLVAGLNYGYTF. The DNA for the CDR3 is TGTGCCAGCAGCTTAGTGGCAGGGCTCAACTATGGCTACACCTTC.

V gene TRBV7-6 combines with J gene TRBJ2-3; D may be TRBD2 (5 bases). The CDR3 extends over 15 amino acids. The V and J ends lost 5 bases and 1 base respectively, with 13 bases between them. Germline-derived CDR1 and CDR2 are SGHVS and FNYEAQ. CDR3 sequence: CASSDRGWGTDTQYF. The CDR3 nucleotides read TGTGCCAGCAGCGACCGGGGATGGGGCACAGATACGCAGTATTTT.